The rows below give T cell receptor beta chains drawn from one sample of a study of T cell responses to AZD1222 COVID-19 vaccine. Profiling relied on immunoSEQ multiplex PCR, and the TCRdb table lists in-frame clones only, not all of them. The sample holds some 170,000 clones; around nine tenths are singletons and the top ten take approximately 1.6%. The starting material was peripheral blood, obtained on day 0 of AZD1222 vaccination. The receptors shown here come from an adult in good health. Both conserved end residues are part of each CDR3. The D gene is left open where the match is weak. Clone size is shown for a subset of rows, as once, few, many or a class of expanded clone.

V gene: TRBV11-2
J gene: TRBJ2-5
D gene: -
clone size: once
CDR3 protein: CASSLQGYQETQYF
CDR3 DNA: TGTGCCAGCAGCTTACAGGGATACCAAGAGACCCAGTACTTC

V gene: TRBV10-3
J gene: TRBJ2-1
D gene: TRBD2
clone size: -
CDR3 protein: CAISRELAESSYNEQFF
CDR3 DNA: TGTGCCATCAGCCGCGAACTAGCGGAAAGCTCCTACAATGAGCAGTTCTTC

V gene: TRBV2
J gene: TRBJ1-3
D gene: -
clone size: -
CDR3 protein: CASSFTLSGNTIYF
CDR3 DNA: TGTGCCAGCAGTTTCACACTCTCTGGAAACACCATATATTTT

V gene: TRBV6-6
J gene: TRBJ2-2
D gene: TRBD2
clone size: -
CDR3 protein: CASSPAGKDTGELFF
CDR3 DNA: TGTGCCAGCAGTCCAGCGGGAAAAGACACCGGGGAGCTGTTTTTT

V gene: TRBV2
J gene: TRBJ2-1
D gene: TRBD2
clone size: -
CDR3 protein: CASTKRLAGVGNEQFF
CDR3 DNA: TGTGCCAGCACCAAACGGCTAGCGGGAGTGGGCAATGAGCAGTTCTTC

V gene: TRBV20-1
J gene: TRBJ1-2
D gene: -
clone size: -
CDR3 protein: CSAFFMGGYTF
CDR3 DNA: TGCAGTGCTTTCTTTATGGGAGGCTACACCTTC

V gene: TRBV5-1
J gene: TRBJ1-4
D gene: -
clone size: -
CDR3 protein: CASSITRTRGNEKLFF
CDR3 DNA: TGCGCCAGCAGCATTACCCGGACACGGGGGAATGAAAAACTGTTTTTT

V gene: TRBV6-2/TRBV6-3
J gene: TRBJ2-7
D gene: TRBD2
clone size: -
CDR3 protein: CASSRLAGGTYEQYF
CDR3 DNA: TGTGCCAGCAGTCGACTAGCGGGCGGTACCTACGAGCAGTACTTC

V gene: TRBV3-1/TRBV3-2
J gene: TRBJ1-3
D gene: -
clone size: -
CDR3 protein: CASSHGSGGNTIYF
CDR3 DNA: TGTGCCAGCAGCCATGGGTCTGGTGGAAACACCATATATTTT

V gene: TRBV15
J gene: TRBJ1-2
D gene: -
clone size: -
CDR3 protein: CATSREYGGNYGYTF
CDR3 DNA: TGTGCCACCAGCAGAGAGTACGGGGGGAACTATGGCTACACCTTC

V gene: TRBV5-6
J gene: TRBJ2-7
D gene: -
clone size: -
CDR3 protein: CASSLERLYEQYF
CDR3 DNA: TGTGCCAGCAGCTTGGAGAGACTCTACGAGCAGTACTTC

V gene: TRBV14
J gene: TRBJ1-2
D gene: -
clone size: -
CDR3 protein: CASSLTGTTRGYTF
CDR3 DNA: TGTGCCAGCAGCCTTACCGGGACCACTAGGGGCTACACCTTC

V gene: TRBV9
J gene: TRBJ2-2
D gene: -
clone size: -
CDR3 protein: CASSVEWTNTGELFF
CDR3 DNA: TGTGCCAGCAGCGTAGAGTGGACCAACACCGGGGAGCTGTTTTTT

V gene: TRBV19
J gene: TRBJ2-1
D gene: TRBD2
clone size: -
CDR3 protein: CASSIASGTYNEQFF
CDR3 DNA: TGTGCCAGTAGTATAGCTAGCGGGACCTACAATGAGCAGTTCTTC

V gene: TRBV7-9
J gene: TRBJ1-6
D gene: -
clone size: -
CDR3 protein: CASIGQVGSPLHF
CDR3 DNA: TGTGCCAGCATTGGGCAGGTTGGATCACCCCTCCACTTT

V gene: TRBV27
J gene: TRBJ1-1
D gene: -
clone size: -
CDR3 protein: CASSAGLGRVVTEAFF
CDR3 DNA: TGTGCCAGCAGTGCCGGATTAGGTAGAGTAGTTACTGAAGCTTTCTTT

V gene: TRBV3-1/TRBV3-2
J gene: TRBJ2-1
D gene: TRBD2
clone size: -
CDR3 protein: CASSLPSGGHNEQFF
CDR3 DNA: TGTGCCAGCAGCCTCCCTAGCGGGGGACACAATGAGCAGTTCTTC

V gene: TRBV29-1
J gene: TRBJ1-2
D gene: -
clone size: -
CDR3 protein: CSVGTVAQVYGYTF
CDR3 DNA: TGCAGCGTCGGGACGGTGGCCCAGGTCTATGGCTACACCTTC

V gene: TRBV6-2/TRBV6-3
J gene: TRBJ1-2
D gene: TRBD1
clone size: -
CDR3 protein: CASSYPSSLILGQGRSGYTF
CDR3 DNA: TGTGCCAGCAGTTACCCCTCTTCTTTAATTCTGGGACAGGGGAGAAGTGGCTACACCTTC

V gene: TRBV28
J gene: TRBJ1-3
D gene: -
clone size: -
CDR3 protein: CASSSPATGNTIYF
CDR3 DNA: TGTGCCAGCAGTTCGCCAGCTACTGGAAACACCATATATTTT

V gene: TRBV15
J gene: TRBJ2-2
D gene: -
clone size: few
CDR3 protein: CATSRRTANTGELFF
CDR3 DNA: TGTGCCACCAGCAGACGGACAGCTAACACCGGGGAGCTGTTTTTT

V gene: TRBV19
J gene: TRBJ1-5
D gene: -
clone size: -
CDR3 protein: CATSWAINQPQHF
CDR3 DNA: TGTGCCACCAGCTGGGCTATCAATCAGCCCCAGCATTTT

V gene: TRBV3-1/TRBV3-2
J gene: TRBJ2-1
D gene: TRBD1
clone size: -
CDR3 protein: CASSYRDSYNEQFF
CDR3 DNA: TGTGCCAGCAGCTACCGGGACAGTTACAATGAGCAGTTCTTC

V gene: TRBV6-5
J gene: TRBJ2-5
D gene: TRBD1
clone size: -
CDR3 protein: CALRWGQGNAETQYF
CDR3 DNA: TGTGCCTTAAGATGGGGACAGGGGAATGCGGAGACCCAGTACTTC

V gene: TRBV5-1
J gene: TRBJ1-1
D gene: -
clone size: -
CDR3 protein: CASSLDRPNGRNTEAFF
CDR3 DNA: TGCGCCAGCAGCTTGGACAGGCCCAACGGGAGGAACACTGAAGCTTTCTTT

V gene: TRBV28
J gene: TRBJ2-5
D gene: -
clone size: -
CDR3 protein: CASTHGGQGETQYF
CDR3 DNA: TGTGCCAGCACCCATGGCGGGCAAGGGGAGACCCAGTACTTC

V gene: TRBV16
J gene: TRBJ1-2
D gene: -
clone size: -
CDR3 protein: CASSLPGPTQRGYTF
CDR3 DNA: TGTGCCAGCAGCCTACCAGGGCCTACCCAACGGGGCTACACCTTC

V gene: TRBV6-5
J gene: TRBJ1-5
D gene: -
clone size: -
CDR3 protein: CASRADSNQPQHF
CDR3 DNA: TGTGCCAGCCGCGCGGATAGCAATCAGCCCCAGCATTTT

V gene: TRBV7-2
J gene: TRBJ2-1
D gene: TRBD2
clone size: once
CDR3 protein: CASSLGRGANEQFF
CDR3 DNA: TGTGCCAGCAGCTTAGGGCGGGGGGCCAATGAGCAGTTCTTC

V gene: TRBV6-5
J gene: TRBJ2-7
D gene: -
clone size: -
CDR3 protein: CASRRAGSASYEQYF
CDR3 DNA: TGTGCCAGCAGGCGAGCCGGTTCAGCCTCCTACGAGCAGTACTTC

V gene: TRBV6-5
J gene: TRBJ2-3
D gene: TRBD2
clone size: -
CDR3 protein: CASSRASGSTDTQYF
CDR3 DNA: TGTGCCAGCAGCCGGGCTAGCGGCAGCACAGATACGCAGTATTTT

V gene: TRBV21-1
J gene: TRBJ2-7
D gene: -
clone size: -
CDR3 protein: CASSKGPPWTGSSLKFYEQYF
CDR3 DNA: TGTGCCAGCAGCAAAGGCCCCCCCTGGACAGGGAGCAGTCTAAAGTTCTACGAGCAGTACTTC

V gene: TRBV7-8
J gene: TRBJ1-1
D gene: -
clone size: -
CDR3 protein: CASSLGLGTEAFF
CDR3 DNA: TGTGCCAGCAGCTTAGGCCTGGGCACTGAAGCTTTCTTT

V gene: TRBV10-3
J gene: TRBJ1-3
D gene: TRBD1
clone size: -
CDR3 protein: CATDPGTAYTIYF
CDR3 DNA: TGTGCCACCGACCCCGGGACAGCATACACCATATATTTT

V gene: TRBV7-2
J gene: TRBJ1-3
D gene: -
clone size: few
CDR3 protein: CASSPSYGNTIYF
CDR3 DNA: TGTGCCAGCAGCCCCTCGTATGGAAACACCATATATTTT

V gene: TRBV5-1
J gene: TRBJ2-1
D gene: -
clone size: few
CDR3 protein: CASNAVGAYNEQFF
CDR3 DNA: TGCGCCAGCAACGCAGTGGGGGCGTACAATGAGCAGTTCTTC

V gene: TRBV6-6
J gene: TRBJ2-2
D gene: -
clone size: -
CDR3 protein: CASGGTARGTGELFF
CDR3 DNA: TGTGCCAGCGGGGGGACGGCCCGGGGCACCGGGGAGCTGTTTTTT

V gene: TRBV3-1/TRBV3-2
J gene: TRBJ1-1
D gene: -
clone size: once
CDR3 protein: CASSPRGGTPNTEAFF
CDR3 DNA: TGTGCCAGCAGCCCCCGTGGGGGTACACCGAACACTGAAGCTTTCTTT

V gene: TRBV7-9
J gene: TRBJ2-1
D gene: TRBD2
clone size: -
CDR3 protein: CASSLGSLAGADNEQFF
CDR3 DNA: TGTGCCAGCAGCTTAGGTTCCCTAGCGGGAGCGGACAATGAGCAGTTCTTC

V gene: TRBV19
J gene: TRBJ2-7
D gene: TRBD1
clone size: -
CDR3 protein: CASSIVGGNYEQYF
CDR3 DNA: TGTGCCAGTAGTATTGTAGGGGGCAACTACGAGCAGTACTTC

V gene: TRBV7-2
J gene: TRBJ2-7
D gene: TRBD1
clone size: -
CDR3 protein: CASSPDDREPEQYF
CDR3 DNA: TGTGCCAGCAGCCCCGACGACAGGGAGCCCGAGCAGTACTTC

V gene: TRBV4-2
J gene: TRBJ2-3
D gene: -
clone size: once
CDR3 protein: CASSQDGGGSTDTQYF
CDR3 DNA: TGTGCCAGCAGCCAAGATGGAGGGGGGAGCACAGATACGCAGTATTTT

V gene: TRBV28
J gene: TRBJ2-2
D gene: -
clone size: -
CDR3 protein: CASSGIRDSHRELFF
CDR3 DNA: TGTGCCAGCAGTGGGATCCGGGACTCCCACCGGGAGCTGTTTTTT

V gene: TRBV15
J gene: TRBJ2-3
D gene: -
clone size: once
CDR3 protein: CATSRDRSTGTQYF
CDR3 DNA: TGTGCCACCAGCAGAGATCGGTCCACAGGTACGCAGTATTTT

V gene: TRBV11-1
J gene: TRBJ2-2
D gene: -
clone size: few
CDR3 protein: CASTTTRDQGTGELFF
CDR3 DNA: TGTGCCAGCACCACGACGCGGGACCAAGGGACCGGGGAGCTGTTTTTT

V gene: TRBV19
J gene: TRBJ1-5
D gene: -
clone size: -
CDR3 protein: CASSSRLFSSATNQPQHF
CDR3 DNA: TGTGCCAGTAGTTCTCGCTTGTTCTCTTCTGCGACCAATCAGCCCCAGCATTTT

V gene: TRBV27
J gene: TRBJ1-2
D gene: TRBD1
clone size: -
CDR3 protein: CASSPDRGPYGYTF
CDR3 DNA: TGTGCCAGCAGTCCGGACAGGGGGCCTTATGGCTACACCTTC

V gene: TRBV13
J gene: TRBJ2-1
D gene: -
clone size: -
CDR3 protein: CASSSRAGAGYNEQFF
CDR3 DNA: TGTGCCAGCAGCTCGCGGGCGGGGGCCGGTTACAATGAGCAGTTCTTC